By share of the sample, the clone carrying this T cell receptor beta chain is medium-sized. No antigen is known for it. The sample originates from a study of cytomegalovirus exposure and HLA in healthy donors. Looking at the study overall: Among the roughly 380 donors who were genotyped, approximately 76% fell in the genetic ancestry cluster that is associated with self-reported Caucasian donors. Study-level points and caveats: HLA-A and HLA-B allele assignments for most subjects were reportedly predicted accurately using TCR beta sequences. Researchers reported in a later analysis that common viral pathogens appeared linked to several top clusters.

This CDR3 has 14 residues. Germline loops: CDR1 SGHNT, CDR2 YYREEE (reference sequence). Trimming pared 4 bases from V and 8 bases from J, leaving 15 bases between. PCR was performed using 60 Vbeta and 13 Jbeta primers. Generated by immunoSEQ multiplex PCR, the TCRdb table keeps only in-frame clones and is missing some. The profile shows over 30,000 clones, 65% to 70% of them singletons. Sequenced: PBMCs. The chain has TRBV5-4 and TRBJ1-4, with a possible D match to TRBD1 (5 bases). This sequence originates from a man aged 40-55 years in good health and CMV-seropositive. For the CDR3, the DNA is TGTGCCAGCAGCACTGTCGGGGGAGGAGAAAAACTGTTTTTT. Protein product: CASSTVGGGEKLFF.